The 32 T cell receptor beta chains listed next were all sequenced from one sample in a study of T cell responses to AZD1222 COVID-19 vaccine (dated by TCRdb to the early 2020s). The protocol used for the library was the immunoSEQ multiplex PCR assay. Imported from immuneACCESS, the table was reduced by TCRdb to in-frame sequences with V and J called. These copies leave out some clones; in studies compared against another copy, an unresolved V gene accounts for under half, and the cause of the remainder is not known. This sample has 120,000 or so clones in its table, and 86% of those were observed once. The ten largest clones take up 3% of the sample. This specimen's time point label, per the study, means: about 28 days (+/-7) after the second vaccine dose. The specimen comprised peripheral blood, sampled 28 days after the second AZD1222 dose. These receptors were taken from an adult who received the AZD1222 COVID-19 vaccine.

The CDR3 spells CASSAAGGTGATDTQYF. CDR3 sequence (DNA): TGTGCCAGCAGCGCAGCTGGGGGGACAGGGGCGACAGATACGCAGTATTTT. The rearrangement links TRBV7-2 to TRBJ2-3, with 10 bases matching TRBD1. Germline V gene data show CDR1 as SGHTA and CDR2 as FQGNSA. This CDR3 region has 17 residues. Germline trimming cut 5 bases from V and 3 bases from J; bases unmatched to any gene: 11.

The chain uses TRBV5-1 and TRBJ2-5; 8 bases match TRBD1. Germline V CDR1 and CDR2: SGHRS, YFSETQ. This CDR3 contains 13 residues. Unmatched junction bases numbered 6, after V lost 4 bases and J lost 7 bases. In nucleotides, the CDR3 is TGCGCCAGCAGCCCGGACAGGGTGGGGACCCAGTACTTC. Its translation is CASSPDRVGTQYF. Full variable domain (missing parts from reference TRBV5-1 and TRBJ2-5): KAGVTQTPRYLIKTRGQQVTLSCSPISGHRSVSWYQQTPGQGLQFLFEYFSETQRNKGNFPGRFSGRQFSNSRSEMNVSTLELGDSALYLCASSPDRVGTQYFGPGTRLLVL.

This chain links TRBV27 with TRBJ2-7, with 12 bases fitting TRBD1. Germline CDR1 and CDR2: MNHEY and SMNVEV (reference sequence). This CDR3 has 15 amino acids. Germline trimming cut 6 bases from V and 5 bases from J; bases unmatched to any gene: 8. This CDR3 is CASSSFGTGGNEQYF. The CDR3 DNA follows: TGTGCCAGCAGCTCCTTTGGGACAGGGGGCAACGAGCAGTACTTC.

The chain combines TRBV11-2 with TRBJ1-4, with D tentatively TRBD1 (6 bases). Trimming took 4 bases from V and 0 from J, leaving 9 bases between them. This CDR3 comprises 15 residues. Germline V gives CDR1 SGHAT, CDR2 FQNNGV. This chain's CDR3 is CASSSTGTTNEKLFF. In nucleotides, the CDR3 is TGTGCCAGCAGCTCCACAGGGACAACTAATGAAAAACTGTTTTTT.

The genes are TRBV29-1 and TRBJ2-1, with D unresolved. In germline, CDR1 is SQVTM, CDR2 ANQGSEA. The V end was cut by 7 bases, the J end by 7 bases, with 8 bases between. CDR3 length: 10 residues. CDR3 amino acids: CSAAQNEQFF. CDR3 coding DNA: TGCAGCGCAGCCCAGAATGAGCAGTTCTTC.

The V and J genes are TRBV7-9 and TRBJ2-2; D uncertain. Germline assignment: CDR1 SEHNR and CDR2 FQNEAQ (reference sequence). With 2 bases removed from V and 2 bases from J, the gap between germline ends came to 3 bases. The CDR3 spans 13 residues. The CDR3 loop is CASSLFNTGELFF. DNA of the CDR3: TGTGCCAGCAGCTTATTTAACACCGGGGAGCTGTTTTTT. Supplemented by reference TRBV7-9 and TRBJ2-2, the full variable domain reads DTGVSQNPRHKITKRGQNVTFRCDPISEHNRLYWYRQTLGQGPEFLTYFQNEAQLEKSRLLSDRFSAERPKGSFSTLEIQRTEQGDSAMYLCASSLFNTGELFFGEGSRLTVL.

The chain carries TRBV14 and TRBJ1-2, with D uncertain. V was cut by 1 base and J by 0 bases, with 6 bases left in between. Germline-derived CDR1 and CDR2 are SGHDN and FVKESK. This CDR3 spans 14 amino acids. The CDR3 nucleotides read TGTGCCAGCAGCCAAGGGGTGGCTAACTATGGCTACACCTTC. It specifies CASSQGVANYGYTF.

V usage is TRBV15 and J usage is TRBJ2-3; 7 bases line up with TRBD1. Unmatched junction bases numbered 4, after V lost 0 bases and J lost 1 base. CDR1 is LNHNV and CDR2 is YYDKDF in the germline V gene (reference sequence). The CDR3 spans 16 residues. CDR3 sequence (DNA): TGTGCCACCAGCAGAGATAAGGGGGCGCGCACAGATACGCAGTATTTT. Translating it yields CATSRDKGARTDTQYF. The full variable domain, with the rest looked up from reference TRBV15 and TRBJ2-3, is DAMVIQNPRYQVTQFGKPVTLSCSQTLNHNVMYWYQQKSSQAPKLLFHYYDKDFNNEADTPDNFQSRRPNTSFCFLDIRSPGLGDTAMYLCATSRDKGARTDTQYFGPGTRLTVL.

CDR3 in DNA: TGCAGCGTCAGACAGGGAGCGAGTGAGACCCAGTACTTC. It encodes CSVRQGASETQYF. The gene calls are TRBV29-1 and TRBJ2-5; 7 nucleotides align to TRBD1. From germline, CDR1 is SQVTM and CDR2 ANQGSEA. V was pared by 6 bases and J by 5 bases, with 9 bases of the junction left unmatched. This CDR3 has 13 residues.

The chain is built from TRBV3-1 (or the pseudogene TRBV3-2) and TRBJ2-7, with 7 bases lining up with TRBD2. Trimming at V came to 3 bases and at J to 6 bases, leaving 14 bases not matched to a gene. Germline CDR1 and CDR2: LGHDT and YNNKEL (reference sequence). The CDR3 is 16 amino acids. The CDR3 sequence: CASSQATGTILREQYF. For the CDR3, the DNA is TGTGCCAGCAGCCAGGCCACCGGGACTATTCTCCGCGAGCAGTACTTC.

This clone was seen a few times. This chain joins TRBV5-6 and TRBJ2-2; 7 bases align to TRBD2. With V trimmed by 2 bases and J by 0 bases, 1 base remained unmatched. CDR3 length equals 15 residues. CDR1 and CDR2 from the germline V gene are SGHDT and YYEEEE. The CDR3 DNA sequence: TGTGCCAGCAGCTTCGGGGGGACGAACACCGGGGAGCTGTTTTTT. Encoded protein: CASSFGGTNTGELFF.

The chain uses TRBV11-2 and TRBJ2-7; a weak D match, TRBD2 (5 bases). Germline CDR1 is SGHAT and CDR2 is FQNNGV. The CDR3 consists of 12 residues. Trimming stripped 3 bases from V and 4 bases from J, with 7 bases between. In DNA form, the CDR3 reads TGTGCCAGCAGCTTTAGAGGGTACGAGCAGTACTTC. Translating gives CASSFRGYEQYF.

This chain uses TRBV5-1 with TRBJ1-1; no clear D. V lost 4 bases and J lost 1, with 14 bases in between. Germline CDR1 and CDR2: SGHRS and YFSETQ. The CDR3 length is 15 residues. The CDR3 nucleotides are TGCGCCAGCAGCCCTGGGTCTGCTTCGAACACTGAAGCTTTCTTT. Its protein product is CASSPGSASNTEAFF.

The CDR3 here is CASSQIVVAGETDTQYF. CDR3 in DNA: TGTGCCAGCAGCCAAATCGTTGTAGCGGGGGAGACAGATACGCAGTATTTT. The chain recombines TRBV3-1 (or the pseudogene TRBV3-2) with TRBJ2-3; TRBD2 agrees at 9 bases. J gave up 3 bases and V 2 bases, and 9 bases lay outside the gene matches. Germline loops: CDR1 LGHDT, CDR2 YNNKEL (reference sequence). The CDR3 extends over 17 amino acids.

This clone was seen a few times. The V and J genes are TRBV27 and TRBJ1-6; D is ambiguous. V was cut by 5 bases and J by 10 bases, with 9 bases left in between. Germline CDR1 MNHEY, CDR2 SMNVEV (reference sequence). The CDR3 contains 12 residues. The CDR3: CASSRRGSPLHF. CDR3 nucleotide sequence: TGTGCCAGCAGTAGGCGGGGATCACCCCTCCACTTT.

V is TRBV27 and J is TRBJ2-1; TRBD1 agrees at 9 bases. Per the germline V gene, CDR1 is MNHEY and CDR2 is SMNVEV (reference sequence). Germline trimming cut 2 bases from V and 6 bases from J; bases unmatched to any gene: 8. The CDR3 totals 16 residues. The CDR3 is CASSLDGDREINEQFF. In nucleotides, the CDR3 is TGTGCCAGCAGTTTAGATGGGGACAGGGAAATCAATGAGCAGTTCTTC.

The chain is built from TRBV2 and TRBJ1-2, with D unresolved. The CDR3 loop spans 13 amino acids. The germline CDR1 and CDR2 sequences are SNHLY and FYNNEI. V gave up 5 bases and J gave up 4 bases, with 11 bases separating them. The CDR3 here is CASSRGRTYGYTF. CDR3 bases: TGTGCCAGCAGTCGCGGCAGAACCTATGGCTACACCTTC. Full variable domain (remainder filled in from reference TRBV2 and TRBJ1-2): EPEVTQTPSHQVTQMGQEVILRCVPISNHLYFYWYRQILGQKVEFLVSFYNNEISEKSEIFDDQFSVERPDGSNFTLKIRSTKLEDSAMYFCASSRGRTYGYTFGSGTRLTVV.

The J gene is TRBJ1-1, the V gene TRBV4-3; D unresolved. The CDR3 runs to 14 residues. From germline, CDR1 is LGHNA and CDR2 YSLEER. V lost 3 bases, J lost 6 bases, and 14 bases lay in between. CDR3 nucleotides: TGCGCCAGCAGCCACAGCGGTCGGCAGCCTGAAGCTTTCTTT. Amino acids: CASSHSGRQPEAFF.

The chain couples TRBV7-2 to TRBJ2-7; D might be TRBD1 (6 bases). The CDR3 consists of 15 residues. Trimming removed 1 base at V and 4 bases at J, with 14 bases between. Looked up from germline, CDR1 is SGHTA and CDR2 is FQGNSA. The CDR3 region is CASSLEAGAVYEQYF. CDR3 DNA sequence: TGTGCCAGCAGCTTAGAAGCAGGGGCGGTGTACGAGCAGTACTTC. Based on the CDR3 plus reference TRBV7-2 and TRBJ2-7, the full variable domain is GAGVSQSPSNKVTEKGKDVELRCDPISGHTALYWYRQSLGQGLEFLIYFQGNSAPDKSGLPSDRFSAERTGGSVSTLTIQRTQQEDSAVYLCASSLEAGAVYEQYFGPGTRLTVT.

The rearrangement uses TRBV9 and TRBJ2-1, with D possibly being TRBD2 (5 bases). The CDR3 is 15 amino acids. V gave up 4 bases and J gave up 4 bases, with 15 bases separating them. CDR1 SGDLS and CDR2 YYNGEE come from the germline V gene. The CDR3 nucleotides are TGTGCCAGCAGCACCAACTCGGGGTGGTACAATGAGCAGTTCTTC. As protein: CASSTNSGWYNEQFF.

The rearrangement uses TRBV28 and TRBJ1-5, with D possibly being TRBD1 (5 bases). Trimming shortened V by 8 bases and J by 0 bases, and 14 bases separated the two germline ends. The V gene's germline CDR1 is MDHEN and CDR2 SYDVKM. This CDR3 spans 15 amino acids. This CDR3 reads CASENRGASNQPQHF. The CDR3 bases are TGTGCCAGCGAAAACCGAGGGGCTAGCAATCAGCCCCAGCATTTT.

This clone was counted a single time. The rearrangement uses TRBV4-2 and TRBJ1-6; no clear D. V was pared by 0 bases and J by 7 bases, with 10 bases between. CDR3 length equals 15 residues. Looked up from germline, CDR1 is LGHNA and CDR2 is YNFKEQ. The CDR3 loop reads CASSQDTGNNSPLHF. Here the CDR3 DNA reads TGTGCCAGCAGCCAAGATACCGGGAACAATTCACCCCTCCACTTT.

This chain links TRBV5-1 with TRBJ1-1, with TRBD1 matching over 7 bases. The CDR3 is 19 residues long. Germline CDR1 is SGHRS and CDR2 is YFSETQ. Trimming removed 0 bases from V and 1 base from J; junction bases left unmatched: 15. In nucleotides, the CDR3 is TGCGCCAGCAGCTTGGTGGGAGGGACAGCCGCCGCCCCGAACACTGAAGCTTTCTTT. Translated, it gives CASSLVGGTAAAPNTEAFF. The entire variable domain, with the rest obtained from reference TRBV5-1 and TRBJ1-1, is as follows: KAGVTQTPRYLIKTRGQQVTLSCSPISGHRSVSWYQQTPGQGLQFLFEYFSETQRNKGNFPGRFSGRQFSNSRSEMNVSTLELGDSALYLCASSLVGGTAAAPNTEAFFGQGTRLTVV.

The chain couples TRBV6-1 to TRBJ2-7, with TRBD2 matching 12 bases. From germline, CDR1 is MNHNS and CDR2 SASEGT. Unmatched junction bases numbered 4, after V lost 0 bases and J lost 4 bases. CDR3 length: 16 amino acids. The CDR3 loop is CASSEAPTSGGYEQYF. The CDR3 DNA reads TGTGCCAGCAGTGAAGCACCCACTAGCGGGGGGTACGAGCAGTACTTC.

J is TRBJ2-3 and V is TRBV7-2; 13 bases are a match to TRBD2. Germline CDR1 SGHTA, CDR2 FQGNSA. The J segment lost 7 bases and the V segment lost 7 bases, leaving 8 bases of the junction unmatched. CDR3 length equals 15 residues. This chain's CDR3 is CASNYGGLAGHTQYF. In DNA form, the CDR3 reads TGTGCCAGCAACTACGGGGGACTAGCGGGGCATACGCAGTATTTT.

This clone was counted only a few times. V usage is TRBV4-3 and J usage is TRBJ2-7, with 8 positions matching TRBD1. The CDR3 contains 18 residues. V trimming: 1 base; J trimming: 4 bases; junction bases outside the gene matches: 15. Germline CDR1 LGHNA, CDR2 YSLEER. This chain's CDR3 is CASSQAGLGQGIPYEQYF. The CDR3 bases are TGCGCCAGCAGCCAAGCGGGGCTCGGACAGGGCATCCCTTACGAGCAGTACTTC.

The V gene is TRBV30, the J gene TRBJ2-5, with TRBD2 identical over 7 bases. V shed 8 bases and J 5 bases; nucleotides not matched to a gene: 17. This CDR3 comprises 15 residues. CDR1 GTSNPN and CDR2 SVGIG come from the germline V gene (reference sequence). CDR3 amino acids: CALEGSNGGFETQYF. The CDR3 nucleotides are TGTGCCCTGGAGGGGTCCAACGGGGGGTTCGAGACCCAGTACTTC.

J is TRBJ1-2 and V is TRBV6-5; possibly TRBD1 for D (5 bases). With 6 bases removed from V and 7 bases from J, the gap between germline ends came to 21 bases. This CDR3 has 15 residues. Germline assignment: CDR1 MNHEY and CDR2 SVGAGI. CDR3 in amino acids: CASSNQRARRGGYTF. The CDR3 region has the DNA TGTGCCAGCAGCAATCAAAGGGCCCGGAGGGGTGGCTACACCTTC.

V gene TRBV18 combines with J gene TRBJ2-2; 13 nucleotides align to TRBD2. The germline V gene encodes CDR1 KGHSH and CDR2 LQKENI. Trimming took 2 bases from V and 3 from J; bases not matched to a gene: 3. This CDR3 spans 17 amino acids. The CDR3 DNA reads as TGTGCCAGCTCACCAAGGACTAGCGGGGGCGACACCGGGGAGCTGTTTTTT. This sequence encodes CASSPRTSGGDTGELFF.

V and J are TRBV6-5 and TRBJ1-5, with 9 bases identical to TRBD1. The CDR3 is 14 residues long. The V segment lost 4 bases and the J segment 4 bases; nucleotides outside the gene matches: 2. Germline loops: CDR1 MNHEY, CDR2 SVGAGI. This CDR3 reads CASSSGQGNQPQHF. In DNA, the CDR3 is TGTGCCAGCAGTTCCGGACAGGGGAATCAGCCCCAGCATTTT.

V is TRBV27 and J is TRBJ2-2; D is uncertain. CDR1 and CDR2 (germline): MNHEY, SMNVEV (reference sequence). The CDR3 has 14 amino acids. The V end was cut by 3 bases, the J end by 4 bases, with 9 bases between. CDR3 sequence (DNA): TGTGCCAGCAGTTTTGGGGTCGCCACCGGGGAGCTGTTTTTT. It encodes CASSFGVATGELFF.

On this clone: The junction shows a germline mismatch at one end, possibly a read error. The chain employs TRBV3-1 (or the pseudogene TRBV3-2) and TRBJ2-7; weak D call: TRBD2 (6 bases). Looked up from germline, CDR1 is LGHDT and CDR2 is YNNKEL (reference sequence). The CDR3 length is 17 residues. This CDR3 is CASSQEARPGLSHEQYF. CDR3 in DNA: TGTGCCAGCAGCCAAGAGGCAAGACCGGGACTCTCCCACGAGCAGTACTTC.